This TCR beta chain was documented in a study of T-cell memory formation after mild COVID-19. The study, taken as a whole, reports: Second-wave clones with a day 37 peak had unconfirmed SARS-CoV-2 specificity. Whereas later expanders leaned CD4+, clones contracting day 15 to 85 showed a balanced CD4/CD8 makeup. Pre-infection memory held some responding clones, suggesting pre-existing cross-reactive T cells responded.

TCRdb re-called the 5' RACE reads through MiXCR, storing one row per CDR3 protein. The top ten clones hold approximately 5% of a sample with about 110,000 distinct CDR3 sequences, over 15% of them seen once. This clonotype was detected ten times or more. Its target is unknown. V was cut by 0 bases and J by 6 bases, with 9 bases left in between. Germline assignment: CDR1 ENHRY and CDR2 SYGVKD. The CDR3 is 13 amino acids. The gene calls are TRBV10-3 and TRBJ2-7; perhaps TRBD2 as D (5 bases). Specimen: PBMCs or a T cell subset sorted from them (not recorded which). The TCR was taken from a young man who had mild COVID-19 (a few samples of this study predate the infection). Cell type and time point are not known. CDR3 nucleotide sequence: TGTGCCATCAGTGAGTCCGAGGGCGGCGAGCAGTACTTC. Amino acid sequence: CAISESEGGEQYF.